The next 14 T cell receptor beta chains were all read from a single sample in a study of blood T cells in healthy people across ages (dated by TCRdb to the mid-2010s). Libraries were built with 5' RACE. Instrument used: Illumina HiSeq 2500. The second PCR ran for about 6 to 12 cycles and used a J-beta primer mix along with a sample-barcoded 5' primer. In-frame beta chains were kept once TCRdb had trimmed the public reads at Q25 with fastp and called clones with MiXCR. For every CDR3 protein sequence, its rows merge into one entry that carries the most common genes and DNA. This sample lists about 1,600,000 distinct CDR3 sequences; 40% to 50% were detected once. Roughly 8.2% of the sample belongs to the ten largest clones. Sequencing was carried out using blood. The receptors derive from a woman aged 18-29 years in good health.

The genes are TRBV3-1 and TRBJ2-5; 8 bases are a match to TRBD1. Germline trimming cut 1 base from V and 12 bases from J; bases unmatched to any gene: 4. Germline loops: CDR1 LGHDT, CDR2 YNNKEL (reference sequence). The CDR3 is 12 amino acids. The CDR3 here is CASSQADRGEYF. In DNA, the CDR3 is TGTGCCAGCAGCCAAGCCGACAGGGGAGAGTACTTC.

This chain connects TRBV6-5 to TRBJ2-7; possibly TRBD2 for D (6 bases). CDR1 is MNHEY, CDR2 SVGAGI, per germline. The CDR3 runs to 13 residues. Trimming cost V 7 bases and J 2 bases, with 12 bases left between them. DNA for the CDR3: TGTGCCAGCACGGGCGGGAAAGCCTACGAGCAGTACTTC. It is translated as CASTGGKAYEQYF.

This rearrangement joins TRBV20-1 to TRBJ1-5, with 9 bases identical to TRBD1. V dropped 4 bases and J dropped 4; count of bases not matched to a gene: 5. This CDR3 is built from 14 residues. Germline CDR1 reads DFQATT; CDR2 reads SNEGSKA (reference sequence). The CDR3 is CSATGTGTNQPQHF. Here the CDR3 DNA reads TGCAGTGCTACCGGGACAGGGACAAATCAGCCCCAGCATTTT.

This chain connects TRBV7-9 to TRBJ1-1; 8 bases map to TRBD1. The V gene's germline CDR1 is SEHNR and CDR2 FQNEAQ (reference sequence). The CDR3 length is 14 residues. V shed 8 bases, J shed 4 bases, and the junction held 9 bases outside the gene matches. The CDR3 protein is CASGLGQGFTEAFF. The CDR3 nucleotides read TGTGCCAGCGGACTAGGACAGGGTTTCACTGAAGCTTTCTTT.

This clonotype occurred once. The J gene is TRBJ2-2, the V gene TRBV3-1, with TRBD2 as a possible D gene (6 bases). The V end lost 1 base, the J end lost 7 bases, and 13 bases lay between the germline ends. This CDR3 contains 15 residues. The germline gives CDR1 LGHDT, CDR2 YNNKEL (reference sequence). Here the CDR3 reads CASSQVQRGGGELFF. The CDR3 coding sequence is TGTGCCAGCAGCCAAGTTCAGAGGGGAGGCGGGGAGCTGTTTTTT.

The gene calls are TRBV28 and TRBJ2-4, with a weak D call TRBD2 (6 bases). CDR1 and CDR2 (germline): MDHEN, SYDVKM. Trimming stripped 5 bases from V and 13 bases from J, with 18 bases between. The CDR3 is 13 residues long. The DNA for the CDR3 is TGTGCCAGCAGTGGATCGGGGGTAGCGGAGCAGTACTTC. Amino acid sequence: CASSGSGVAEQYF. Full variable domain (outside the CDR3, taken from reference TRBV28 and TRBJ2-4): DVKVTQSSRYLVKRTGEKVFLECVQDMDHENMFWYRQDPGLGLRLIYFSYDVKMKEKGDIPEGYSVSREKKERFSLILESASTNQTSMYLCASSGSGVAEQYFGAGTRLSVL.

Only a few counts were recorded for this clonotype. The chain recombines TRBV11-2 with TRBJ2-1; D possibly uses TRBD1 or TRBD2 (5 bases each). Germline values: CDR1 SGHAT, CDR2 FQNNGV. The germline V and J ends were trimmed by 5 bases and 6 bases, with 14 bases remaining between them. The CDR3 loop spans 14 amino acids. CDR3 in amino acids: CASSGTGQGNEQFF. CDR3 DNA sequence: TGTGCCAGCAGCGGGACGGGCCAGGGCAATGAGCAGTTCTTC.

This sequence joins TRBV20-1 and TRBJ2-2; D remains ambiguous. The CDR3 runs to 15 residues. CDR1 is DFQATT and CDR2 is SNEGSKA in the germline V gene (reference sequence). V lost 2 bases, J lost 2 bases, and 12 bases lay in between. The CDR3, as DNA: TGCAGTGCTAGATGGAGATTACTCAACACCGGGGAGCTGTTTTTT. This codes for CSARWRLLNTGELFF.

This clonotype was recorded a few times. This sequence joins TRBV20-1 and TRBJ2-5; possibly TRBD2 for D (6 bases). The CDR3 sequence is 15 residues long. CDR1 and CDR2 from the germline V gene are DFQATT and SNEGSKA (reference sequence). V was clipped by 4 bases and J by 5 bases, with 20 bases between them. Written as DNA, the CDR3 is TGCAGTGCTACGACCCTACTAGGAGGGGCGGAGACCCAGTACTTC. It translates to CSATTLLGGAETQYF.

This clonotype was seen a handful of times. The chain recombines TRBV5-1 with TRBJ1-1; D uncertain. Germline V gene lookup returns CDR1 SGHRS and CDR2 YFSETQ. CDR3 length equals 15 residues. Trimming stripped 0 bases from V and 0 bases from J, with 9 bases between. For the CDR3, the DNA is TGCGCCAGCAGCTTGGACCCCATTCTGAACACTGAAGCTTTCTTT. Its protein is CASSLDPILNTEAFF.

There are a few counts of this clonotype. The CDR3 spells CASSLARPTGPGPSLAGSYNEQFF. The DNA of the CDR3 is TGTGCCAGCAGCTTAGCGAGACCAACTGGTCCGGGGCCGAGTCTAGCGGGATCATACAATGAGCAGTTCTTC. V and J are TRBV7-2 and TRBJ2-1; 9 bases fit TRBD2. Germline-derived CDR1 and CDR2 are SGHTA and FQGNSA. The CDR3 covers 24 residues. J gave up 4 bases and V 0 bases, and 28 bases lay outside the gene matches.

This clonotype occurred a few times. This chain uses TRBV6-1 with TRBJ1-1; D remains ambiguous. Per germline, CDR1 MNHNS and CDR2 SASEGT. The CDR3 has 14 residues. Trimming removed 0 bases at V and 1 base at J, with 6 bases between. The CDR3 sequence is CASSEAGRNTEAFF. The CDR3 DNA sequence: TGTGCCAGCAGTGAAGCCGGACGGAACACTGAAGCTTTCTTT.

This chain links TRBV6-6 with TRBJ2-7, with TRBD1 matching 10 bases. The ends lost 2 bases at V and 6 bases at J; junction bases unmatched: 4. Germline V gene lookup returns CDR1 MNHNY and CDR2 SVGAGI (reference sequence). The CDR3 length is 14 residues. In DNA, the CDR3 is TGTGCCAGCAGTTACGGGACAGGGGTGGGCGAGCAGTACTTC. Amino acid sequence: CASSYGTGVGEQYF.

The table lists this clonotype with a count of one. As DNA, the CDR3 is TGTGCCAGCTCACCACCGGGGGCAGGGCCCTATGGCTACACCTTC. It translates to CASSPPGAGPYGYTF. V and J are TRBV18 and TRBJ1-2; maybe TRBD1 (6 bases). Germline V gene sequence: CDR1 KGHSH, CDR2 LQKENI. The CDR3 runs 15 residues. V shed 0 bases and J shed 4 bases, with 12 bases lying between them. Looking up the rest from reference TRBV18 and TRBJ1-2 gives the full variable domain: NAGVMQNPRHLVRRRGQEARLRCSPMKGHSHVYWYRQLPEEGLKFMVYLQKENIIDESGMPKERFSAEFPKEGPSILRIQQVVRGDSAAYFCASSPPGAGPYGYTFGSGTRLTVV.